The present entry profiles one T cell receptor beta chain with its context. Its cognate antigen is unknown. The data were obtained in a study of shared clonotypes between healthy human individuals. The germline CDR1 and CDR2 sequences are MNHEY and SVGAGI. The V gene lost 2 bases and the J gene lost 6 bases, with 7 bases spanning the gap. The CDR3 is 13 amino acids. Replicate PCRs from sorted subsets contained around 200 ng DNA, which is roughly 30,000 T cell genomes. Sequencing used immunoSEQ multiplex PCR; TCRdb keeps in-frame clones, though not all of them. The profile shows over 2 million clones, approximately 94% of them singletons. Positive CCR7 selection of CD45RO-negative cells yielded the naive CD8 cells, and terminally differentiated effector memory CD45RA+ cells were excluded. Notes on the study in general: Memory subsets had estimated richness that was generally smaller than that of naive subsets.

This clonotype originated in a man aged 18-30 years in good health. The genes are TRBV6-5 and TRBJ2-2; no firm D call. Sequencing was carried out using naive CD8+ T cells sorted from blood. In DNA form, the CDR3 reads TGTGCCAGCAGTTACCGTCCCCCCGGGGAGCTGTTTTTT. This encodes CASSYRPPGELFF.